The 29 T cell receptor beta chains below all came from one sample that was sequenced in a study of blood T cell repertoires in COVID-19. Data came from immunoSEQ multiplex PCR; TCRdb stores just in-frame clones and leaves some out. The table lists fewer than 350,000 clones, roughly 90% of them singletons. The specimen was peripheral blood. The origin of the receptors is a woman aged 25 to 45 with COVID-19, enrolled during active disease.

The chain is built from TRBV15 and TRBJ1-1; 7 positions match TRBD1. Looked up from germline, CDR1 is LNHNV and CDR2 is YYDKDF (reference sequence). The trim removed 7 bases at V and 6 bases at J, leaving 8 bases unmatched. The CDR3 covers 13 residues. The CDR3 DNA reads as TGTGCCACCACCTCGACAGGGACCGCTGAAGCTTTCTTT. Translated: CATTSTGTAEAFF.

The CDR3, as DNA: TGCAGCGTCCCTCGGGGGGAGACCCAGTACTTC. It translates to CSVPRGETQYF. The chain links TRBV29-1 to TRBJ2-5; a possible D gene is TRBD2 (6 bases). CDR1 and CDR2 (germline): SQVTM, ANQGSEA. The CDR3 length is 11 residues. Trimming took off 6 bases at V and 5 bases at J, with 10 bases between the two ends.

This clone came up a few times. The chain employs TRBV6-5 and TRBJ2-2; D may be TRBD2 (6 bases). Germline-derived CDR1 and CDR2 are MNHEY and SVGAGI. There are 14 residues in the CDR3. The V gene lost 8 bases and the J gene lost 0 bases, with 10 bases spanning the gap. DNA of the CDR3: TGTGCCAGCTGGCGGGGTTCGAACACCGGGGAGCTGTTTTTT. This sequence encodes CASWRGSNTGELFF.

The chain combines TRBV5-6 with TRBJ2-7; a weak D match, TRBD1 (6 bases). CDR3 length: 14 residues. V was clipped by 2 bases and J by 1 base, with 10 bases between them. Per germline, CDR1 SGHDT and CDR2 YYEEEE. For the CDR3, the DNA is TGTGCCAGCAGCTTTTCTGGACAGTCCTACGAGCAGTACTTC. It is translated as CASSFSGQSYEQYF.

This chain connects TRBV3-1 (or the pseudogene TRBV3-2) to TRBJ1-2, with a possible D match to TRBD1 (5 bases). The V gene lost 2 bases and the J gene lost 10 bases, with 8 bases spanning the gap. This CDR3 has 11 amino acids. The V gene's germline CDR1 is LGHDT and CDR2 YNNKEL (reference sequence). The chain's CDR3 is CASSQTGPYTF. CDR3 DNA: TGTGCCAGCAGCCAAACAGGACCCTACACCTTC.

This clone was seen a single time. The gene calls are TRBV11-2 and TRBJ2-5; no definite D call. CDR3 length: 14 amino acids. Trimming took off 2 bases at V and 5 bases at J, with 12 bases between the two ends. Per the germline V gene, CDR1 is SGHAT and CDR2 is FQNNGV. The CDR3 protein is CASSLSLLLETQYF. The CDR3 DNA reads TGTGCCAGCAGCTTATCCCTCCTCCTGGAGACCCAGTACTTC. Variable domain in full (rest from reference TRBV11-2 and TRBJ2-5): EAGVAQSPRYKIIEKRQSVAFWCNPISGHATLYWYQQILGQGPKLLIQFQNNGVVDDSQLPKDRFSAERLKGVDSTLKIQPAKLEDSAVYLCASSLSLLLETQYFGPGTRLLVL.

V gene TRBV7-8 combines with J gene TRBJ2-1; D gene uncertain. This CDR3 contains 13 residues. Germline CDR1 is SGHVS and CDR2 is FQNEAQ. V gave up 2 bases and J gave up 4 bases, with 6 bases separating them. The CDR3 is CASSLRQYNEQFF. CDR3 bases: TGTGCCAGCAGCTTACGCCAGTACAATGAGCAGTTCTTC.

This clone was recorded once. Here the CDR3 DNA reads TGTGCCAGCAGCCCACGATCGGGACTAGCGTCCTACAATGAGCAGTTCTTC. This encodes CASSPRSGLASYNEQFF. The chain uses TRBV3-1 (or the pseudogene TRBV3-2) and TRBJ2-1; 10 bases map to TRBD2. Germline CDR1 LGHDT, CDR2 YNNKEL (reference sequence). The trim removed 4 bases at V and 1 base at J, leaving 7 bases unmatched. The CDR3 is 17 amino acids.

The rearrangement uses TRBV28 and TRBJ1-1; D is perhaps TRBD1 (6 bases). The V gene lost 1 base and the J gene lost 7 bases, with 13 bases spanning the gap. The CDR3 is 14 amino acids. Looked up from germline, CDR1 is MDHEN and CDR2 is SYDVKM. The CDR3 DNA follows: TGTGCCAGCAGTTTATCTGCAACAGGGTTTGAAGCTTTCTTT. Its protein is CASSLSATGFEAFF.

V is TRBV19 and J is TRBJ1-5, with 7 bases identical to TRBD1. CDR1 is LNHDA, CDR2 SQIVND, per germline (reference sequence). J gave up 6 bases and V 6 bases, and 8 bases lay outside the gene matches. The CDR3 is made up of 14 amino acids. The CDR3 bases are TGTGCCAGTAGGGGCAGGGGGAATGGTCAGCCCCAGCATTTT. Protein sequence: CASRGRGNGQPQHF. Full variable domain (rest looked up from reference TRBV19 and TRBJ1-5): DGGITQSPKYLFRKEGQNVTLSCEQNLNHDAMYWYRQDPGQGLRLIYYSQIVNDFQKGDIAEGYSVSREKKESFPLTVTSAQKNPTAFYLCASRGRGNGQPQHFGDGTRLSIL.

The chain links TRBV16 to TRBJ2-1, with a weak D call TRBD2 (6 bases). The CDR3 has 16 amino acids. Deletions cut 4 bases from V and 8 bases from J, with 21 bases between. Germline lookup yields CDR1 KGHSY and CDR2 FQNENV. The CDR3, as DNA: TGTGCCAGCAGCCGATCCCGGGGGATGGGAGTTGATGAGCAGTTCTTC. Its translation: CASSRSRGMGVDEQFF.

The J gene is TRBJ2-2, the V gene TRBV3-1 (or the pseudogene TRBV3-2); 9 positions match TRBD2. Germline assignment: CDR1 LGHDT and CDR2 YNNKEL (reference sequence). J was trimmed by 11 bases and V by 0 bases; bases with no gene match: 10. The CDR3 sequence is 16 residues long. CDR3 sequence: CASSQERGGSFGELFF. CDR3 sequence (DNA): TGTGCCAGCAGCCAAGAGCGGGGGGGCAGCTTCGGAGAGCTGTTTTTT.

The chain couples TRBV19 to TRBJ1-5; D perhaps matches TRBD1 (6 bases). Per the germline V gene, CDR1 is LNHDA and CDR2 is SQIVND (reference sequence). V was cut by 6 bases and J by 2 bases, with 17 bases left in between. This CDR3 is 16 amino acids long. CDR3 sequence (DNA): TGTGCCAGTAGAAAACAGGGAAACGTCGGCAATCAGCCCCAGCATTTT. It is translated as CASRKQGNVGNQPQHF.

The rearrangement uses TRBV15 and TRBJ1-1; possibly TRBD1 for D (6 bases). There are 12 residues in the CDR3. The V and J ends lost 4 bases and 7 bases respectively, with 10 bases between them. Looked up from germline, CDR1 is LNHNV and CDR2 is YYDKDF (reference sequence). CDR3 sequence (DNA): TGTGCCACCAGCAAGGGACACTATGAAGCTTTCTTT. The encoded protein is CATSKGHYEAFF.

This clone showed up just once. This chain connects TRBV2 to TRBJ2-2; the D is unclear. The CDR3 totals 13 residues. CDR1 is SNHLY and CDR2 is FYNNEI in the germline V gene. The V end was cut by 4 bases, the J end by 12 bases, with 15 bases between. CDR3 amino acids: CASSGLRTLQLFF. In DNA, the CDR3 is TGTGCCAGCAGTGGACTTCGCACCCTGCAGCTGTTTTTT.

The chain links TRBV5-1 to TRBJ1-4; 9 bases line up with TRBD1. V shed 1 base and J 4 bases; nucleotides not matched to a gene: 5. From germline, CDR1 is SGHRS and CDR2 YFSETQ. CDR3 size: 16 residues. CDR3 region: CASSLTPGQGNEKLFF. The CDR3 nucleotides are TGCGCCAGCAGCTTGACTCCGGGACAGGGTAATGAAAAACTGTTTTTT.

V and J are TRBV3-1 (or the pseudogene TRBV3-2) and TRBJ1-3; 8 bases line up with TRBD1. CDR3 length equals 15 residues. V trimming: 3 bases; J trimming: 1 base; junction bases outside the gene matches: 2. CDR1 is LGHDT, CDR2 YNNKEL, per germline (reference sequence). The CDR3 spells CASSQRTGSGNTIYF. Written as DNA, the CDR3 is TGTGCCAGCAGCCAGAGGACAGGGTCTGGAAACACCATATATTTT.

The V call is TRBV19, the J call TRBJ2-1; 8 nucleotides agree with TRBD2. Unmatched junction bases numbered 10, after V lost 3 bases and J lost 0 bases. This CDR3 has 18 residues. Germline assignment: CDR1 LNHDA and CDR2 SQIVND (reference sequence). In nucleotides, the CDR3 is TGTGCCAGTAGTATGTGGAGCGGGGGCCAAAGCTCCTACAATGAGCAGTTCTTC. Residues: CASSMWSGGQSSYNEQFF.

This chain uses TRBV24-1 with TRBJ1-1; D is unclear. The CDR3 is made up of 12 amino acids. The germline V and J ends were trimmed by 3 bases and 5 bases, with 6 bases remaining between them. Germline assignment: CDR1 KGHDR and CDR2 SFDVKD. This CDR3 is CATSDGLTEAFF. The CDR3 coding sequence is TGTGCCACCAGTGATGGGCTTACTGAAGCTTTCTTT.

J is TRBJ1-6 and V is TRBV19, with D uncertain. CDR1 and CDR2 from the germline V gene are LNHDA and SQIVND (reference sequence). The CDR3 covers 12 residues. The V end was cut by 5 bases, the J end by 10 bases, with 9 bases between. DNA for the CDR3: TGTGCCAGTAGTGTCGGGTTATCACCCCTCCACTTT. This encodes CASSVGLSPLHF. Full variable domain (rest looked up from reference TRBV19 and TRBJ1-6): DGGITQSPKYLFRKEGQNVTLSCEQNLNHDAMYWYRQDPGQGLRLIYYSQIVNDFQKGDIAEGYSVSREKKESFPLTVTSAQKNPTAFYLCASSVGLSPLHFGNGTRLTVT.

This chain connects TRBV5-1 to TRBJ1-2; D may be TRBD1 (6 bases). The CDR3 runs 13 residues. Germline V gives CDR1 SGHRS, CDR2 YFSETQ. Trimming removed 4 bases at V and 7 bases at J, with 14 bases between. CDR3 sequence (DNA): TGCGCCAGCAGCAAGGGGGAACTGAGTGGCTACACCTTC. Residues: CASSKGELSGYTF.

Worth noting for this clone: A clone one base away is much larger, so this may be a read error. J is TRBJ2-7 and V is TRBV11-3, with D hard to call. From germline, CDR1 is SGHNT and CDR2 YENEEA. V lost 3 bases and J lost 0, with 6 bases in between. The CDR3 is 13 residues long. The CDR3 is CASSLPGSYEQYF. For the CDR3, the DNA is TGTGCCAGCAGCTTGCCAGGCTCCTACGAGCAGTACTTC.

The chain recombines TRBV7-2 with TRBJ2-2, with TRBD2 matching over 7 bases. The CDR3 extends over 14 amino acids. CDR1 is SGHTA and CDR2 is FQGNSA in the germline V gene. The V and J ends lost 3 bases and 7 bases, in that order; junction bases with no gene match: 5. The CDR3 DNA follows: TGTGCCAGCAGCTTCGGGACTATGAGCGGGGAGCTGTTTTTT. Encoded protein: CASSFGTMSGELFF.

The gene calls are TRBV27 and TRBJ1-4; a possible D gene is TRBD1 (5 bases). V lost 7 bases, J lost 7 bases, and 19 bases lay in between. The V gene's germline CDR1 is MNHEY and CDR2 SMNVEV (reference sequence). The CDR3 contains 15 residues. The CDR3 bases are TGTGCCAGCACCGCCTCGGGGGGGGTAGGTGAAAAACTGTTTTTT. It codes for CASTASGGVGEKLFF.

The chain recombines TRBV6-5 with TRBJ1-4, with D tentatively TRBD1 (6 bases). This CDR3 contains 15 residues. Germline CDR1 and CDR2: MNHEY and SVGAGI. V was pared by 0 bases and J by 8 bases, with 13 bases between. CDR3 residues: CASSYSQGRREKLFF. The DNA of the CDR3 is TGTGCCAGCAGTTACTCGCAGGGGCGACGGGAAAAACTGTTTTTT.

This rearrangement joins TRBV28 to TRBJ2-1, with 7 bases that match TRBD1. In germline, CDR1 is MDHEN, CDR2 SYDVKM. The CDR3 extends over 13 amino acids. V dropped 6 bases and J dropped 3; count of bases not matched to a gene: 2. CDR3 region: CASRGQIYNEQFF. CDR3 in DNA: TGTGCCAGCAGGGGACAGATCTACAATGAGCAGTTCTTC.

The gene calls are TRBV5-4 and TRBJ2-5; 9 bases match TRBD2. The germline gives CDR1 SGHNT, CDR2 YYREEE (reference sequence). V lost 0 bases, J lost 4 bases, and 7 bases stayed unmatched. The CDR3 is 16 amino acids. The CDR3 DNA follows: TGTGCCAGCAGCTTGGCTGGCGGGGGGGCTGGAGAGACCCAGTACTTC. Translation gives CASSLAGGGAGETQYF.

In DNA, the CDR3 is TGTGCCAGCAGCTTAGGGACAGAGGGGTGGGTAGCTCATGAGCAGTTCTTC. Amino acid sequence: CASSLGTEGWVAHEQFF. The chain couples TRBV7-9 to TRBJ2-1; D is possibly TRBD1 (6 bases). With 1 base removed from V and 8 bases from J, the gap between germline ends came to 21 bases. The CDR3 runs 17 residues. Germline V gene sequence: CDR1 SEHNR, CDR2 FQNEAQ (reference sequence).

This chain connects TRBV7-9 to TRBJ1-2; D gene ambiguous. Germline V gives CDR1 SEHNR, CDR2 FQNEAQ (reference sequence). V was shortened by 2 bases and J by 6 bases, with 13 bases between the two germline ends. The CDR3 covers 14 residues. The CDR3 nucleotides read TGTGCCAGCAGCTTATCCCTAGGAGGCGATGGCTACACCTTC. It codes for CASSLSLGGDGYTF.